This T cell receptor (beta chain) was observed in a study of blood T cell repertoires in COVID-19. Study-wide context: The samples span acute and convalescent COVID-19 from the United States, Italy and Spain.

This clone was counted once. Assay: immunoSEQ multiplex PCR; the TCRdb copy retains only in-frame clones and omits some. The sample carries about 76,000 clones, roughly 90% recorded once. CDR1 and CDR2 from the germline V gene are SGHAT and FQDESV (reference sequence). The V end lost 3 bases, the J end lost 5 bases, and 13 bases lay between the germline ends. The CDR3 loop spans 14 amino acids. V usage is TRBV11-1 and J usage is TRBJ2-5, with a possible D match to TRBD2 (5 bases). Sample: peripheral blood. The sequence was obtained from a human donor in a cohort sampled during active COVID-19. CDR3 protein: CASSLDFARETQYF. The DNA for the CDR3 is TGTGCCAGCAGCTTGGACTTCGCGAGGGAGACCCAGTACTTC.